The 30 T cell receptor beta chains reported below all come from one sample, sequenced in a study of identical twins. TCRdb processed the 5' RACE reads anew with MiXCR; each CDR3 protein has one entry. Here the sample spans about 730,000 distinct CDR3 sequences, around 21% being singletons. The data also belong to a second study, concerning T cells expressing NK-cell markers.

The sample taken for sequencing was PBMCs. These receptors came from a young woman in good health.

This clonotype was observed a handful of times. The V gene is TRBV20-1, the J gene TRBJ1-2; D remains unclear. The germline CDR1 and CDR2 sequences are DFQATT and SNEGSKA (reference sequence). The V gene lost 3 bases and the J gene lost 8 bases, with 13 bases spanning the gap. The CDR3 extends over 12 amino acids. Here the CDR3 DNA reads TGCAGTGCTAGTGATGCAGACTGGGGCTACACCTTC. Translation gives CSASDADWGYTF.

This clonotype has only a few counts. The chain has TRBV4-2 and TRBJ2-1; D remains unclear. The germline V and J ends were trimmed by 0 bases and 9 bases, with 18 bases remaining between them. Germline CDR1 and CDR2: LGHNA and YNFKEQ. The CDR3 is 16 residues long. The CDR3 DNA reads TGTGCCAGCAGCCAAGATCCTTTGACCCAGATCGGTGAGCAGTTCTTC. Residues: CASSQDPLTQIGEQFF.

The gene calls are TRBV20-1 and TRBJ2-7; TRBD2 matches 10 bases. This CDR3 has 16 residues. The V and J ends lost 3 bases and 2 bases, in that order; junction bases with no gene match: 10. Germline V gene lookup returns CDR1 DFQATT and CDR2 SNEGSKA (reference sequence). The CDR3: CSASVRTSGLPYEQYF. The CDR3 bases are TGCAGTGCTAGTGTTCGGACTAGCGGCCTTCCCTACGAGCAGTACTTC.

This clonotype was picked up a small number of times. The gene calls are TRBV27 and TRBJ2-1; the match to TRBD2 covers 10 bases. The CDR3 is made up of 15 amino acids. The ends lost 3 bases at V and 7 bases at J; junction bases unmatched: 6. Germline V gene sequence: CDR1 MNHEY, CDR2 SMNVEV (reference sequence). The CDR3 region has the DNA TGTGCCAGCAGTTTCGGGACTAGCGTCTCGAATGAGCAGTTCTTC. Protein sequence: CASSFGTSVSNEQFF.

V and J are TRBV7-2 and TRBJ2-3; 8 bases line up with TRBD2. Germline V gene sequence: CDR1 SGHTA, CDR2 FQGNSA. This CDR3 has 16 residues. V shed 5 bases, J shed 2 bases, and the junction held 9 bases outside the gene matches. The CDR3 coding sequence is TGTGCCAGCAGCAGTACGGGACTAGTCCTCACAGATACGCAGTATTTT. It encodes CASSSTGLVLTDTQYF.

This chain joins TRBV7-3 and TRBJ2-1, with a tentative D call TRBD1 (5 bases). The V end was cut by 4 bases, the J end by 12 bases, with 16 bases between. Looked up from germline, CDR1 is SGHTA and CDR2 is FQGTGA. The CDR3 sequence is 13 residues long. DNA of the CDR3: TGTGCCAGCAGCTCAGGACACAACTTGGGGCAGTTCTTC. As protein: CASSSGHNLGQFF.

The chain joins TRBV7-2 to TRBJ2-1; the D gene is possibly TRBD1 (5 bases). Trimming removed 5 bases at V and 10 bases at J, with 18 bases between. This CDR3 is 14 amino acids long. Germline assignment: CDR1 SGHTA and CDR2 FQGNSA. The CDR3 coding sequence is TGTGCCAGCAGCCTACGCGGCAGGGAAGGCGAGCAGTTCTTC. Translation gives CASSLRGREGEQFF.

This clonotype occurred a few times. At one end, the junction sequence differs from germline, possibly due to a read error. The chain carries TRBV7-2 and TRBJ2-3; weak D call: TRBD2 (6 bases). From germline, CDR1 is SGHTA and CDR2 FQGNSA. The CDR3 runs to 14 residues. CDR3 DNA: TGTGCCAGCAGTTTAGCGGTACTCACAGATACGCAGTATTTT. Translation gives CASSLAVLTDTQYF.

The CDR3 nucleotides are TGCGCCAGCAGCTTAACGAACTCTGGGGCCAACGTCCTGACTTTC. Translating it yields CASSLTNSGANVLTF. The chain carries TRBV4-3 and TRBJ2-6, with D uncertain. Trimming left V 5 bases short and J 0 bases short, with 8 bases between. Per germline, CDR1 LGHNA and CDR2 YSLEER. This CDR3 spans 15 amino acids.

The chain uses TRBV20-1 and TRBJ2-5, with a tentative D call TRBD1 (8 bases). The CDR3 totals 17 residues. From germline, CDR1 is DFQATT and CDR2 SNEGSKA (reference sequence). The CDR3 DNA reads as TGCTGTTTCCTACCCACAGGGGGGGGGTTCCGCGCGGAGACCCAGTACTTC. Translating it yields CCFLPTGGGFRAETQYF.

The rearrangement joins TRBV10-3 to TRBJ1-1; D ambiguous. This CDR3 comprises 15 residues. Germline V CDR1 and CDR2: ENHRY, SYGVKD. The ends were cut back, 5 bases at V and 1 base at J, with 14 bases in the middle. CDR3: CAISSSDGPNTEAFF. Written as DNA, the CDR3 is TGTGCCATCAGTTCCTCCGACGGACCGAACACTGAAGCTTTCTTT.

This chain uses TRBV7-8 with TRBJ1-2; 10 positions agree with TRBD1. Looked up from germline, CDR1 is SGHVS and CDR2 is FQNEAQ. This CDR3 is built from 13 residues. Unmatched junction bases numbered 9, after V lost 10 bases and J lost 7 bases. The CDR3 protein is CATRQGAKGGYTF. Written as DNA, the CDR3 is TGTGCCACCAGACAGGGGGCAAAGGGTGGCTACACCTTC.

This clonotype was seen only a few times. The V call is TRBV5-1, the J call TRBJ2-5, with D uncertain. Trimming removed 1 base at V and 5 bases at J, with 9 bases between. The CDR3 length is 13 residues. Looked up from germline, CDR1 is SGHRS and CDR2 is YFSETQ. This CDR3 reads CASSLMARETQYF. The CDR3 DNA is TGCGCCAGCAGCTTGATGGCCAGGGAGACCCAGTACTTC.

The chain employs TRBV29-1 and TRBJ1-1, with D possibly being TRBD1 (5 bases). This CDR3 is 12 amino acids long. The germline V gene encodes CDR1 SQVTM and CDR2 ANQGSEA. In DNA form, the CDR3 reads TGCACCTCTCAGAGAAGGGGCACTGAAGCTTTCTTT. It encodes CTSQRRGTEAFF.

The chain combines TRBV7-3 with TRBJ2-3, with 12 bases identical to TRBD2. Trimming cost V 3 bases and J 0 bases; bases outside gene matches: 4. Germline loops: CDR1 SGHTA, CDR2 FQGTGA. The CDR3 runs 17 residues. The CDR3: CASSFLAGGASTDTQYF. The CDR3 coding sequence is TGTGCCAGCAGCTTCCTAGCGGGGGGGGCTAGCACAGATACGCAGTATTTT.

This clonotype was counted a few times. J is TRBJ1-2 and V is TRBV4-3, with 10 bases aligning to TRBD1. Germline loops: CDR1 LGHNA, CDR2 YSLEER. The J segment lost 8 bases and the V segment lost 4 bases, leaving 7 bases of the junction unmatched. The CDR3 spans 14 residues. The CDR3 DNA follows: TGCGCCAGCAGCCCTTCCGGGACAGGGGTGGGCTACACCTTC. It translates to CASSPSGTGVGYTF.

The rearrangement joins TRBV5-1 to TRBJ2-7; 11 positions match TRBD1. V shed 5 bases and J 1 base; nucleotides not matched to a gene: 8. CDR3 size: 16 residues. CDR1 and CDR2 (germline): SGHRS, YFSETQ. CDR3 sequence: CASRYDGTGGSYEQYF. The CDR3 DNA follows: TGCGCCAGCAGATATGACGGGACAGGGGGATCCTACGAGCAGTACTTC.

The chain links TRBV11-2 to TRBJ2-1; 14 bases fit TRBD2. CDR1 and CDR2 from the germline V gene are SGHAT and FQNNGV. There are 19 residues in the CDR3. V gave up 5 bases and J gave up 0 bases; unmatched junction bases: 9. CDR3 in amino acids: CASSHGTSGSVSSYNEQFF. DNA of the CDR3: TGTGCCAGCAGCCACGGGACTAGCGGGAGCGTCAGCTCCTACAATGAGCAGTTCTTC.

The V call is TRBV7-6, the J call TRBJ2-7; a possible D gene is TRBD2 (6 bases). The CDR3 consists of 13 residues. Per the germline V gene, CDR1 is SGHVS and CDR2 is FNYEAQ. V lost 5 bases to trimming and J lost 4 bases, with 12 bases between them. The CDR3 spells CASSPLEGYEQYF. The CDR3 bases are TGTGCCAGCAGCCCACTGGAGGGGTACGAGCAGTACTTC.

This clonotype was seen ten or more times. V is TRBV6-1 and J is TRBJ2-1; 10 nucleotides align to TRBD1. There are 16 residues in the CDR3. J lost 0 bases, V lost 11 bases, and 10 bases had no gene match. Looked up from germline, CDR1 is MNHNS and CDR2 is SASEGT. The CDR3 nucleotides are TGTGCCGCCAGGGGACAGGGGCAGAGCTCCTACAATGAGCAGTTCTTC. As protein: CAARGQGQSSYNEQFF.

The sample holds a few counts of this clonotype. The V gene is TRBV20-1, the J gene TRBJ2-2, with 7 nucleotides matching TRBD2. Germline CDR1 and CDR2: DFQATT and SNEGSKA (reference sequence). This CDR3 has 15 amino acids. The V gene end was trimmed by 0 bases and the J gene end by 6 bases; junction bases not matched to a gene: 7. CDR3 DNA sequence: TGCAGTGCTAGAGATCGTTCAGGGAGGGCCGGGGAGCTGTTTTTT. It encodes CSARDRSGRAGELFF.

The V call is TRBV20-1, the J call TRBJ2-6, with D hard to call. The CDR3 consists of 11 residues. Germline V lookup: CDR1 DFQATT, CDR2 SNEGSKA (reference sequence). The germline V and J ends were trimmed by 6 bases and 4 bases, with 4 bases remaining between them. CDR3 sequence: CSADGANVLTF. The CDR3 DNA reads TGCAGTGCCGACGGGGCCAACGTCCTGACTTTC.

As regards this clonotype: As the CDR3 is not closed by the conserved phenylalanine or tryptophan, this likely results from a read error. The CDR3 region is CASTQGFYGYTY. Here the CDR3 DNA reads TGTGCCAGCACTCAGGGCTTCTATGGCTACACCTAC. V usage is TRBV12-3 or TRBV12-4 and J usage is TRBJ1-2, with D perhaps matching TRBD1 (5 bases). The V and J ends lost 7 bases and 4 bases respectively, with 10 bases between them. The length of the CDR3 is 12 residues.

This clonotype was seen a handful of times. This chain links TRBV29-1 with TRBJ2-7; either TRBD1 or TRBD2 may fit D (5 bases each). This CDR3 is built from 13 residues. Germline CDR1 reads SQVTM; CDR2 reads ANQGSEA. Trimming pared 6 bases from V and 6 bases from J, leaving 18 bases between. As DNA, the CDR3 is TGCAGCGTCCGAGCGGTGGGGCGCGGCGAGCAGTACTTC. Amino acids: CSVRAVGRGEQYF.

J is TRBJ2-5 and V is TRBV12-3 or TRBV12-4, with 8 bases that match TRBD2. This CDR3 is built from 16 residues. Losses at the gene ends were 2 bases for V and 1 base for J; bases not matched to a gene: 6. The CDR3 loop reads CASSLSGRGAQETQYF. As DNA, the CDR3 is TGTGCCAGCAGTTTATCCGGGCGGGGGGCCCAAGAGACCCAGTACTTC.

The chain has TRBV20-1 and TRBJ2-7; D is ambiguous. CDR3 size: 14 residues. The germline gives CDR1 DFQATT, CDR2 SNEGSKA (reference sequence). V lost 3 bases and J lost 0, with 12 bases in between. The CDR3 region is CSARGGQNSYEQYF. In DNA form, the CDR3 reads TGCAGTGCTAGGGGTGGGCAGAACTCCTACGAGCAGTACTTC.

In its sample, this clonotype was seen a few times. The rearrangement links TRBV6-1 to TRBJ2-4; 7 bases are a match to TRBD2. With 8 bases clipped from V and 8 bases from J, the junction kept 12 bases outside the gene matches. The germline V gene has CDR1 MNHNS and CDR2 SASEGT. CDR3 length: 14 residues. In DNA, the CDR3 is TGTGCCAGCTGGGATGGGGGGGTCTCGGACATTCAGTACTTC. Translating gives CASWDGGVSDIQYF.

The V gene is TRBV5-1, the J gene TRBJ2-7; 9 bases are shared with TRBD2. The CDR3 totals 15 residues. Trimming at V came to 0 bases and at J to 5 bases, leaving 6 bases not matched to a gene. CDR1 is SGHRS and CDR2 is YFSETQ in the germline V gene. This chain's CDR3 is CASSLAGSGRHEQYF. In DNA form, the CDR3 reads TGCGCCAGCAGCTTGGCGGGTAGCGGGAGACACGAGCAGTACTTC. The entire variable domain, with the rest obtained from reference TRBV5-1 and TRBJ2-7, is as follows: KAGVTQTPRYLIKTRGQQVTLSCSPISGHRSVSWYQQTPGQGLQFLFEYFSETQRNKGNFPGRFSGRQFSNSRSEMNVSTLELGDSALYLCASSLAGSGRHEQYFGPGTRLTVT.

In its sample, this clonotype was seen a few times. The rearrangement links TRBV12-3 or TRBV12-4 to TRBJ2-2; D is perhaps TRBD1 (7 bases). Trimming removed 7 bases from V and 6 bases from J, with 18 bases in between. This CDR3 has 15 amino acids. The CDR3: CASTIGQGEAGELFF. The CDR3 DNA is TGTGCCAGCACCATTGGGCAGGGGGAGGCCGGGGAGCTGTTTTTT.

At least ten counts were recorded for this clonotype. The chain employs TRBV6-2 or TRBV6-3 and TRBJ2-3, with 8 bases lining up with TRBD2. There are 15 residues in the CDR3. Germline-derived CDR1 and CDR2 are MNHEY and SVGEGT. Germline trimming cut 0 bases from V and 4 bases from J; bases unmatched to any gene: 3. The CDR3: CASSYSSGSADTQYF. The CDR3 nucleotides read TGTGCCAGCAGTTACTCGAGCGGGAGCGCAGATACGCAGTATTTT.